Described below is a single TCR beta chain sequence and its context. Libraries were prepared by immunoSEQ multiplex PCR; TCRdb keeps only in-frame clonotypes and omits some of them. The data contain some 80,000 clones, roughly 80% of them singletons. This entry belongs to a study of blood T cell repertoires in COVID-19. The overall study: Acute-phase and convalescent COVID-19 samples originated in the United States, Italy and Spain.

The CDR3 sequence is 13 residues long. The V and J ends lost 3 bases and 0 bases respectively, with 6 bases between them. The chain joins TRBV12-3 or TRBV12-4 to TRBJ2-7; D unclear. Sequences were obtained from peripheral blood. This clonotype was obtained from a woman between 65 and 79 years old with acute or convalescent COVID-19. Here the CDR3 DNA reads TGTGCCAGCAGTTTCTCTGTCTCCTACGAGCAGTACTTC. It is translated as CASSFSVSYEQYF.